One sample yielded the 29 T cell receptor beta chains listed below, sequenced in a study of shared clonotypes between healthy human individuals. Clones were sequenced by immunoSEQ multiplex PCR, and TCRdb holds only the in-frame ones, with some missing. In the table there are fewer than 550,000 clones, over 75% of which are singletons. The specimen was PBMCs. The receptors come from a woman in her thirties or forties in good health. Some clones in this sample may be carry-over from other donors' samples.

A remark on this clone: Without the conserved terminal phenylalanine or tryptophan, this CDR3 likely stems from a read error. This chain uses TRBV7-6 with TRBJ2-4; 11 bases are a match to TRBD2. CDR3 length: 18 amino acids. Germline V gives CDR1 SGHVS, CDR2 FNYEAQ. J gave up 0 bases and V 1 base, and 5 bases lay outside the gene matches. The CDR3 reads CASSLGGLAEVAKNIQYL. DNA of the CDR3: TGTGCCAGCAGCTTAGGGGGACTAGCGGAAGTAGCCAAAAACATTCAGTACCTC.

This clone was observed a few times. This chain links TRBV18 with TRBJ1-1; D is uncertain. The ends were cut back, 3 bases at V and 0 bases at J, with 14 bases in the middle. The CDR3 loop spans 16 amino acids. CDR1 is KGHSH, CDR2 LQKENI, per germline. In nucleotides, the CDR3 is TGTGCCAGCTCACCCTCGCCCCTTGAGATGAACACTGAAGCTTTCTTT. Translating it yields CASSPSPLEMNTEAFF.

The chain employs TRBV5-1 and TRBJ2-7; 10 nucleotides line up with TRBD1. Trimming cost V 5 bases and J 0 bases; bases outside gene matches: 8. This CDR3 has 16 amino acids. Germline V CDR1 and CDR2: SGHRS, YFSETQ. This chain's CDR3 is CASRWTGGSSSYEQYF. The DNA for the CDR3 is TGCGCCAGCAGATGGACAGGGGGGTCAAGCTCCTACGAGCAGTACTTC.

CDR3 sequence (DNA): TGTGCCAGCAGCTTGGAGGGGGCTGGTCAGCCCCAGCATTTT. This encodes CASSLEGAGQPQHF. The chain combines TRBV5-5 with TRBJ1-5; 7 bases are shared with TRBD1. The CDR3 length is 14 residues. V gave up 0 bases and J gave up 6 bases; unmatched junction bases: 3. Germline assignment: CDR1 SGHKS and CDR2 YYEKEE (reference sequence).

V gene TRBV14 combines with J gene TRBJ2-6, with 9 positions matching TRBD1. From germline, CDR1 is SGHDN and CDR2 FVKESK. V gave up 4 bases and J gave up 4 bases; unmatched junction bases: 8. This CDR3 contains 17 residues. The CDR3 region is CASSRRGQGAGANVLTF. The CDR3 bases are TGTGCCAGCAGCCGGCGGGGACAGGGAGCAGGGGCCAACGTCCTGACTTTC. Looking up the rest from reference TRBV14 and TRBJ2-6 gives the full variable domain: EAGVTQFPSHSVIEKGQTVTLRCDPISGHDNLYWYRRVMGKEIKFLLHFVKESKQDESGMPNNRFLAERTGGTYSTLKVQPAELEDSGVYFCASSRRGQGAGANVLTFGAGSRLTVL.

The rearrangement joins TRBV5-1 to TRBJ2-2; D remains ambiguous. The germline CDR1 and CDR2 sequences are SGHRS and YFSETQ. This CDR3 is 16 amino acids long. V was clipped by 4 bases and J by 1 base, with 14 bases between them. Here the CDR3 reads CASSRVARLNTGELFF. CDR3 coding DNA: TGCGCCAGCAGCCGCGTCGCTCGGTTGAACACCGGGGAGCTGTTTTTT.

The chain recombines TRBV5-1 with TRBJ2-4; TRBD2 aligns across 9 bases. Trimming cost V 0 bases and J 5 bases; bases outside gene matches: 9. The CDR3 extends over 17 amino acids. The germline V gene has CDR1 SGHRS and CDR2 YFSETQ. DNA for the CDR3: TGCGCCAGCAGCTTGGAAGGTAGCGGGAGCTTCGAAAACATTCAGTACTTC. Protein: CASSLEGSGSFENIQYF.

The chain uses TRBV30 and TRBJ1-3; D call uncertain. In germline, CDR1 is GTSNPN, CDR2 SVGIG (reference sequence). The V end lost 0 bases, the J end lost 1 base, and 16 bases lay between the germline ends. The CDR3 runs 17 residues. In nucleotides, the CDR3 is TGTGCCTGGAGTGTACCGGGAGGGTTTCAATCTGGAAACACCATATATTTT. Amino acids: CAWSVPGGFQSGNTIYF. Filled out from reference TRBV30 and TRBJ1-3, the complete variable domain reads SQTIHQWPATLVQPVGSPLSLECTVEGTSNPNLYWYRQAAGRGLQLLFYSVGIGQISSEVPQNLSASRPQDRQFILSSKKLLLSDSGFYLCAWSVPGGFQSGNTIYFGEGSWLTVV.

The rearrangement links TRBV7-9 to TRBJ2-1, with 7 nucleotides matching TRBD1. The V gene end was trimmed by 4 bases and the J gene end by 2 bases; junction bases not matched to a gene: 5. This CDR3 comprises 15 residues. Looked up from germline, CDR1 is SEHNR and CDR2 is FQNEAQ (reference sequence). The CDR3 coding sequence is TGTGCCAGCAGCTCTAGGGGACAGACCTACAATGAGCAGTTCTTC. This gives the protein CASSSRGQTYNEQFF.

The chain joins TRBV28 to TRBJ1-1, with a tentative D call TRBD1 (6 bases). This CDR3 comprises 14 residues. Germline V CDR1 and CDR2: MDHEN, SYDVKM. Deletions cut 10 bases from V and 3 bases from J, with 18 bases between. CDR3: CATTGTNQYTEAFF. In DNA, the CDR3 is TGTGCCACCACCGGGACAAACCAATACACTGAAGCTTTCTTT.

This clone was observed at least ten times. This sample also contains other DNA sequences that code for the same CDR3. The V and J genes are TRBV9 and TRBJ1-4; D is unresolved. The germline CDR1 and CDR2 sequences are SGDLS and YYNGEE. This CDR3 has 15 residues. Trimming removed 0 bases at V and 5 bases at J, with 11 bases between. DNA of the CDR3: TGTGCCAGCAGCGTAGGTGGGCGCAGAAATGAAAAACTGTTTTTT. Its translation is CASSVGGRRNEKLFF.

The gene calls are TRBV6-6 and TRBJ1-4, with D unclear. Per the germline V gene, CDR1 is MNHNY and CDR2 is SVGAGI (reference sequence). Between the trimmed V and J ends, which lost 6 bases and 8 bases, there was a span of 13 bases. This CDR3 is built from 13 residues. CDR3 residues: CASSLGSREKLFF. In DNA, the CDR3 is TGTGCCAGCAGCCTAGGTAGCAGAGAAAAACTGTTTTTT.

The chain is built from TRBV2 and TRBJ2-6, with 9 positions matching TRBD1. Germline V CDR1 and CDR2: SNHLY, FYNNEI. J lost 2 bases, V lost 6 bases, and 8 bases had no gene match. The CDR3 runs 17 residues. This chain's CDR3 is CASRPGTGRTGANVLTF. The CDR3 nucleotides read TGTGCCAGCAGGCCCGGGACAGGGAGAACTGGGGCCAACGTCCTGACTTTC. Filled out from reference TRBV2 and TRBJ2-6, the complete variable domain reads EPEVTQTPSHQVTQMGQEVILRCVPISNHLYFYWYRQILGQKVEFLVSFYNNEISEKSEIFDDQFSVERPDGSNFTLKIRSTKLEDSAMYFCASRPGTGRTGANVLTFGAGSRLTVL.

CDR3 sequence reads: CASSPKGGEKLFF. CDR3 coding DNA: TGTGCCAGCAGCCCAAAAGGGGGTGAAAAACTGTTTTTT. This sequence joins TRBV7-9 and TRBJ1-4; maybe TRBD1 (6 bases). Germline values: CDR1 SEHNR, CDR2 FQNEAQ (reference sequence). The V end lost 5 bases, the J end lost 7 bases, and 11 bases lay between the germline ends. CDR3 length equals 13 residues.

The chain has TRBV30 and TRBJ2-3; 13 bases fit TRBD2. CDR1 is GTSNPN, CDR2 SVGIG, per germline (reference sequence). The CDR3 runs to 17 residues. Trimming at V came to 0 bases and at J to 8 bases, leaving 11 bases not matched to a gene. The CDR3 here is CAWSVLRTSGSAATQYF. DNA for the CDR3: TGTGCCTGGAGTGTACTCCGGACTAGCGGGAGTGCGGCTACGCAGTATTTT.

The CDR3 sequence: CASSYSNGGPSTQYF. CDR3 DNA: TGTGCCAGCAGTTACTCGAACGGGGGGCCCTCGACCCAGTACTTC. The chain joins TRBV6-5 to TRBJ2-5; possibly TRBD2 for D (7 bases). The CDR3 is 15 residues long. Germline-derived CDR1 and CDR2 are MNHEY and SVGAGI. V lost 0 bases, J lost 7 bases, and 15 bases lay in between.

This chain uses TRBV19 with TRBJ1-2; D remains unclear. The CDR3 has 13 residues. Germline V gives CDR1 LNHDA, CDR2 SQIVND (reference sequence). Trimming left V 5 bases short and J 2 bases short, with 9 bases between. CDR3 bases: TGTGCCAGTAGTCTCGGGGTAAACTATGGCTACACCTTC. Its translation is CASSLGVNYGYTF.

The J gene is TRBJ2-5, the V gene TRBV28, with 9 bases that match TRBD1. J was trimmed by 8 bases and V by 7 bases; bases with no gene match: 17. The length of the CDR3 is 16 residues. From germline, CDR1 is MDHEN and CDR2 SYDVKM. CDR3 residues: CASKPDAGQGRGTQYF. CDR3 DNA: TGTGCCAGCAAGCCGGACGCGGGACAGGGAAGGGGAACCCAGTACTTC.

The rearrangement joins TRBV19 to TRBJ1-5; D unclear. The CDR3 has 15 residues. Germline V lookup: CDR1 LNHDA, CDR2 SQIVND (reference sequence). Trimming pared 4 bases from V and 0 bases from J, leaving 10 bases between. CDR3 amino acids: CASSNHANSNQPQHF. The CDR3 DNA is TGTGCCAGTAGTAATCATGCAAATAGCAATCAGCCCCAGCATTTT.

The chain links TRBV15 to TRBJ1-2; D call uncertain. CDR1 LNHNV and CDR2 YYDKDF come from the germline V gene (reference sequence). The ends were cut back, 1 base at V and 3 bases at J, with 9 bases in the middle. There are 14 residues in the CDR3. CDR3 DNA sequence: TGTGCCACCAGCAGAGGGCAGAACTACTATGGCTACACCTTC. It codes for CATSRGQNYYGYTF.

This chain joins TRBV29-1 and TRBJ1-4; tentative D call: TRBD1 (6 bases). Trimming stripped 4 bases from V and 8 bases from J, with 11 bases between. The length of the CDR3 is 12 residues. Germline-derived CDR1 and CDR2 are SQVTM and ANQGSEA. CDR3 bases: TGCAGCGTTGTGGGGGGCCAAGAAAAACTGTTTTTT. Translating gives CSVVGGQEKLFF. Combining the CDR3 with reference TRBV29-1 and TRBJ1-4 gives the whole variable domain SAVISQKPSRDICQRGTSLTIQCQVDSQVTMMFWYRQQPGQSLTLIATANQGSEATYESGFVIDKFPISRPNLTFSTLTVSNMSPEDSSIYLCSVVGGQEKLFFGSGTQLSVL.

As to this clone: The same CDR3 can be traced to other DNA sequences in this sample. J is TRBJ2-2 and V is TRBV2; D not resolved. The CDR3 is made up of 14 amino acids. V was pared by 2 bases and J by 2 bases, with 6 bases between. CDR1 is SNHLY, CDR2 FYNNEI, per germline. The CDR3 reads CASSESRNTGELFF. CDR3 DNA: TGTGCCAGCAGTGAATCCCGAAACACCGGGGAGCTGTTTTTT. The full variable domain, its missing parts supplied by reference TRBV2 and TRBJ2-2, is EPEVTQTPSHQVTQMGQEVILRCVPISNHLYFYWYRQILGQKVEFLVSFYNNEISEKSEIFDDQFSVERPDGSNFTLKIRSTKLEDSAMYFCASSESRNTGELFFGEGSRLTVL.

V is TRBV28 and J is TRBJ1-4; a weak D match, TRBD1 (5 bases). The CDR3 length is 15 residues. The germline V gene encodes CDR1 MDHEN and CDR2 SYDVKM. V was shortened by 6 bases and J by 8 bases, with 19 bases between the two germline ends. The CDR3 sequence: CASSRGGVRGEKLFF. The CDR3 DNA reads as TGTGCCAGCAGCCGCGGGGGAGTACGAGGGGAAAAACTGTTTTTT.

The genes are TRBV25-1 and TRBJ1-4, with D hard to call. The CDR3 extends over 13 amino acids. The V end lost 2 bases, the J end lost 5 bases, and 6 bases lay between the germline ends. The germline V gene encodes CDR1 MGHDK and CDR2 SYGVNS. The CDR3 region has the DNA TGTGCCAGCAGTGAACAGCTCAATGAAAAACTGTTTTTT. Residues: CASSEQLNEKLFF.

The chain has TRBV11-3 and TRBJ2-1, with TRBD2 matching over 10 bases. The CDR3 loop spans 16 amino acids. V was clipped by 0 bases and J by 5 bases; unmatched bases: 4. Per the germline V gene, CDR1 is SGHNT and CDR2 is YENEEA. The CDR3 coding sequence is TGTGCCAGCAGCTTAGAATCTAGCGGGGGCCACAATGAGCAGTTCTTC. Its protein product is CASSLESSGGHNEQFF.

This chain uses TRBV30 with TRBJ1-5; the match to TRBD1 covers 7 bases. V lost 5 bases to trimming and J lost 5 bases; unmatched junction nucleotides: 9. The CDR3 sequence is 14 residues long. CDR1 GTSNPN and CDR2 SVGIG come from the germline V gene (reference sequence). The CDR3, as DNA: TGTGCCTGGCAGACAGGGAACGTGGATCAGCCCCAGCATTTT. As protein: CAWQTGNVDQPQHF.

This chain uses TRBV6-1 with TRBJ1-2, with no clear D. The CDR3 spans 17 residues. Trimming cost V 3 bases and J 0 bases, with 17 bases left between them. The germline V gene encodes CDR1 MNHNS and CDR2 SASEGT. In DNA form, the CDR3 reads TGTGCCAGCAGTGATGGCAGATGGAGCTGGGCTAACTATGGCTACACCTTC. Translated: CASSDGRWSWANYGYTF.

This clone was seen only a few times. The chain joins TRBV6-1 to TRBJ1-2; unclear D gene. In germline, CDR1 is MNHNS, CDR2 SASEGT. Trimming left V 0 bases short and J 7 bases short, with 6 bases between. CDR3 length equals 12 residues. The CDR3 sequence is CASSEASFGYTF. In DNA form, the CDR3 reads TGTGCCAGCAGTGAAGCGAGCTTTGGCTACACCTTC.

This chain uses TRBV5-6 with TRBJ2-3; weak D call: TRBD2 (6 bases). This CDR3 spans 15 amino acids. V lost 4 bases to trimming and J lost 0 bases, with 12 bases between them. Per the germline V gene, CDR1 is SGHDT and CDR2 is YYEEEE. CDR3 in DNA: TGTGCCAGCAGCAAAGGGACTGGTAGCACAGATACGCAGTATTTT. Its translation is CASSKGTGSTDTQYF.